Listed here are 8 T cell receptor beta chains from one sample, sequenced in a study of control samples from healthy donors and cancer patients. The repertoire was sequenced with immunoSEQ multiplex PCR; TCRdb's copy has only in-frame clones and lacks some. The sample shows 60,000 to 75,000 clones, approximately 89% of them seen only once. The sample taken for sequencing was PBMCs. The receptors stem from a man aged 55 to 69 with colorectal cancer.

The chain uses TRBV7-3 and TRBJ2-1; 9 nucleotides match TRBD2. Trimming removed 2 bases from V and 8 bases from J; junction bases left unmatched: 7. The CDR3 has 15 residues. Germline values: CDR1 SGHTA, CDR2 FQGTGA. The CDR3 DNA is TGTGCCAGCAGCTTACTGGCGGGGGGGCCGCATGAGCAGTTCTTC. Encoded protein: CASSLLAGGPHEQFF. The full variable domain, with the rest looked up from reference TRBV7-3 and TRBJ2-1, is GAGVSQTPSNKVTEKGKYVELRCDPISGHTALYWYRQSLGQGPEFLIYFQGTGAADDSGLPNDRFFAVRPEGSVSTLKIQRTERGDSAVYLCASSLLAGGPHEQFFGPGTRLTVL.

The CDR3 DNA is TGCGCCAGCAGGGAAATAGCGGGGGCGGTCTACGAGCAGTACTTC. Protein sequence: CASREIAGAVYEQYF. V and J are TRBV10-2 and TRBJ2-7; 9 bases are a match to TRBD2. This CDR3 contains 15 residues. CDR1 and CDR2 from the germline V gene are WSHSY and SAAADI. Losses at the gene ends were 6 bases for V and 3 bases for J; bases not matched to a gene: 9.

DNA for the CDR3: TGTGCCAGCAAACGGACAGGAAGTAACGAGCAGTTCTTC. Its protein is CASKRTGSNEQFF. The chain recombines TRBV6-5 with TRBJ2-1, with 7 bases fitting TRBD1. From germline, CDR1 is MNHEY and CDR2 SVGAGI. V shed 7 bases and J 10 bases; nucleotides not matched to a gene: 10. This CDR3 region has 13 residues.

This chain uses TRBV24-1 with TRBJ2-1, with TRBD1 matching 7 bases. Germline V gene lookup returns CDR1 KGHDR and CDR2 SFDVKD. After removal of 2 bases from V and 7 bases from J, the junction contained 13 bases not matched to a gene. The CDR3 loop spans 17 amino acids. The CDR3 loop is CATSDSPDRAPGNEQFF. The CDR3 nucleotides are TGTGCCACCAGTGATTCGCCCGACAGGGCCCCTGGGAATGAGCAGTTCTTC.

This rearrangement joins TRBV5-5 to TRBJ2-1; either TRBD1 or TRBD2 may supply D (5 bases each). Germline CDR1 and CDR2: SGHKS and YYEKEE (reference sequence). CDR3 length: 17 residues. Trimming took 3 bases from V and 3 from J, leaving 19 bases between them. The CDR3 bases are TGTGCCAGCAGCTCCCATGGGGCGGGCCGAAGCTACAATGAGCAGTTCTTC. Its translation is CASSSHGAGRSYNEQFF.

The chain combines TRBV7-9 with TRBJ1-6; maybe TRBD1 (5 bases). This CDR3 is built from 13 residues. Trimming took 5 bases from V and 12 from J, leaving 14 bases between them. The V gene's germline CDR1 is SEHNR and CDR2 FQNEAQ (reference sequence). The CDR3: CASSPRGVGPLHF. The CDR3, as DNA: TGTGCCAGCAGCCCCCGAGGGGTTGGACCCCTCCACTTT. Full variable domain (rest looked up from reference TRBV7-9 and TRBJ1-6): DTGVSQNPRHKITKRGQNVTFRCDPISEHNRLYWYRQTLGQGPEFLTYFQNEAQLEKSRLLSDRFSAERPKGSFSTLEIQRTEQGDSAMYLCASSPRGVGPLHFGNGTRLTVT.

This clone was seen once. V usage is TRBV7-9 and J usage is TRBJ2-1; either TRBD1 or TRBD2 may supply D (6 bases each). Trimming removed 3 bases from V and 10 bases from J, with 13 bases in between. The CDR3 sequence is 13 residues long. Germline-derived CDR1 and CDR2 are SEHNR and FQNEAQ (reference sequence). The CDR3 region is CASSFYRGREQFF. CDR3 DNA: TGTGCCAGCAGCTTTTACCGGGGGCGAGAGCAGTTCTTC.

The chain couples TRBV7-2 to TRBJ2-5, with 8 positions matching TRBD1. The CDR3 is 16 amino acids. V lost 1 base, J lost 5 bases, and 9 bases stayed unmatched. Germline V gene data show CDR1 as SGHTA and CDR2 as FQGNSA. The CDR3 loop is CASSLGGRGRRETQYF. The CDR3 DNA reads TGTGCCAGCAGCTTAGGGGGCAGGGGGCGCCGGGAGACCCAGTACTTC. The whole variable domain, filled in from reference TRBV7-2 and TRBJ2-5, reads GAGVSQSPSNKVTEKGKDVELRCDPISGHTALYWYRQSLGQGLEFLIYFQGNSAPDKSGLPSDRFSAERTGGSVSTLTIQRTQQEDSAVYLCASSLGGRGRRETQYFGPGTRLLVL.